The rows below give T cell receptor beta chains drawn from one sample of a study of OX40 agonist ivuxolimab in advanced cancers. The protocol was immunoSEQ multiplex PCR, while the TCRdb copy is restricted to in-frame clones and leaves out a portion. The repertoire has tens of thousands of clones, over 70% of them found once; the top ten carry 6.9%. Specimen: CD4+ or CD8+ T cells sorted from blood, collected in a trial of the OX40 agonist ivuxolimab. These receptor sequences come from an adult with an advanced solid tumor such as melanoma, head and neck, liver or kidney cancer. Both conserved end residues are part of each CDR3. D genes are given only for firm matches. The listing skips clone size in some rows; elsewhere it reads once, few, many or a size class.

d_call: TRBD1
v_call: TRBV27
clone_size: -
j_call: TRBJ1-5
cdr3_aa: CASSSTGSNQPQHF
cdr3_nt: TGTGCCAGCAGTTCGACAGGGAGCAATCAGCCCCAGCATTTT

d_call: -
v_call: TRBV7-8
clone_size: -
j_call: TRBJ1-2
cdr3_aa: CASSLVVLPNYGYTF
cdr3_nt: TGTGCCAGCAGCTTAGTGGTCCTGCCAAACTATGGCTACACCTTC

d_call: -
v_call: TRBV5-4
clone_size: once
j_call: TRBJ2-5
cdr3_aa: CASSSFSGQETQYF
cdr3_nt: TGTGCCAGCAGCTCCTTTAGCGGCCAAGAGACCCAGTACTTC

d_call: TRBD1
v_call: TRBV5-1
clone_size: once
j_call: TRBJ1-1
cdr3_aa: CASTSGTVNTEAFF
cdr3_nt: TGCGCCAGCACTTCTGGGACAGTGAACACTGAAGCTTTCTTT

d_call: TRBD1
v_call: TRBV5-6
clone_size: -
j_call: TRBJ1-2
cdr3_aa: CASSSRQGDTKDGYTF
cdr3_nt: TGTGCCAGCAGCTCCCGACAGGGGGATACTAAGGATGGCTACACCTTC

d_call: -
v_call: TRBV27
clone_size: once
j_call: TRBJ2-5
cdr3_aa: CASRLDVTGETQYF
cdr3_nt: TGTGCCAGCAGACTAGACGTTACAGGAGAGACCCAGTACTTC

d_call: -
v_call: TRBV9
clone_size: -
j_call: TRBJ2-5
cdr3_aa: CASSSSSGSTQYF
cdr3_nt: TGTGCCAGCAGCTCGTCCTCAGGATCCACCCAGTACTTC

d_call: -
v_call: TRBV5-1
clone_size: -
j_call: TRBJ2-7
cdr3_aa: CASSLVGSSYEQYF
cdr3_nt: TGCGCCAGCAGCTTGGTGGGTTCGTCCTACGAGCAGTACTTC

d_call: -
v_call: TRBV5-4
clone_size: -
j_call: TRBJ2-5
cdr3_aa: CASSLMSALGRSQETQYF
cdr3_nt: TGTGCCAGCAGCTTGATGTCGGCTTTAGGACGATCACAGGAGACCCAGTACTTC

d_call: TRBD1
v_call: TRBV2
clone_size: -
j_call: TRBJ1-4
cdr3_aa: CASRATGGAWEKLFF
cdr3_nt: TGTGCCAGCAGAGCGACAGGGGGCGCTTGGGAAAAACTGTTTTTT

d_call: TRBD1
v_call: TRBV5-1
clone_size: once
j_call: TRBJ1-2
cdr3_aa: CASSWDSRVYGYTF
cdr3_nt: TGCGCCAGCAGCTGGGACAGTAGGGTCTATGGCTACACCTTC

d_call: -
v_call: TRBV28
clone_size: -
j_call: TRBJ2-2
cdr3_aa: CASLEIDRSNTGELFF
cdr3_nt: TGTGCCAGCTTAGAAATAGACAGATCGAACACCGGGGAGCTGTTTTTT

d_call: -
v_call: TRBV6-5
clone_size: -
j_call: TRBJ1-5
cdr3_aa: CASSKDGVYQPQHF
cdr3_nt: TGTGCCAGCAGTAAGGACGGAGTCTATCAGCCCCAGCATTTT

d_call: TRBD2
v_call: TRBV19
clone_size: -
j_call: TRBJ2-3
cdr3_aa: CASSTRAGTSGSLDTQYF
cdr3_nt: TGTGCCAGTAGTACCCGGGCTGGGACTAGCGGGAGTCTGGATACGCAGTATTTT

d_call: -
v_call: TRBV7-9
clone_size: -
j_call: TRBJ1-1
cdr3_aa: CASSLQALNTEAFF
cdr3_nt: TGTGCCAGCAGCTTACAGGCGTTGAACACTGAAGCTTTCTTT

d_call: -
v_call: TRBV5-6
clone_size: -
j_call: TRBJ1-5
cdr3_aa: CASSRGLISGNQPQHF
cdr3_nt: TGTGCCAGCAGCCGGGGACTGATTAGCGGCAATCAGCCCCAGCATTTT

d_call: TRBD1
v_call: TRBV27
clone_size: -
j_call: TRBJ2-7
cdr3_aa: CASSILGQGYEQYF
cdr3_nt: TGTGCCAGCAGTATCCTGGGACAGGGGTACGAGCAGTACTTC

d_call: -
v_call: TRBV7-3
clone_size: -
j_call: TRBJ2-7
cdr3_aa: CASSLTSGREQYF
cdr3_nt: TGTGCCAGCAGCTTAACTTCAGGGCGCGAGCAGTACTTC

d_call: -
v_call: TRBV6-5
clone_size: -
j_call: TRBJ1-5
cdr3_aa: CASTVSRGQPQHF
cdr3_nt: TGTGCCAGCACCGTTTCCAGGGGACAGCCCCAGCATTTT

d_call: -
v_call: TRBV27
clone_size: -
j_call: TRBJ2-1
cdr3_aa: CASKDRPYNEQFF
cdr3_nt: TGTGCCAGCAAGGATCGACCCTACAATGAGCAGTTCTTC

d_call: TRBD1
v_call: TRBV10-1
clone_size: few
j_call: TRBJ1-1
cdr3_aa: CASSESTGERDTEAFF
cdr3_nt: TGCGCCAGCAGTGAGTCGACAGGGGAGAGGGACACTGAAGCTTTCTTT

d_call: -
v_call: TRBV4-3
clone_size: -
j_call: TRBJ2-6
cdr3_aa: CASSPGAGANVLTF
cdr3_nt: TGCGCCAGCAGCCCGGGAGCTGGGGCCAACGTCCTGACTTTC

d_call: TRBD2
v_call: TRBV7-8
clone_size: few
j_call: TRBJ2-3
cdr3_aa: CASSLLFAGLAGATDTQYF
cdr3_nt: TGTGCCAGCAGCTTATTATTCGCAGGACTAGCGGGGGCCACAGATACGCAGTATTTT

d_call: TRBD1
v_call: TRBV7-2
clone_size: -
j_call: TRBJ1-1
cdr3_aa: CASSAHRGTEAFF
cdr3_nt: TGTGCCAGCAGCGCCCACAGGGGCACTGAAGCTTTCTTT

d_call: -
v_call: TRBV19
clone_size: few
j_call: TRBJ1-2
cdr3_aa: CASSFEGENYGYTF
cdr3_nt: TGTGCCAGTAGTTTCGAAGGGGAGAACTATGGCTACACCTTC

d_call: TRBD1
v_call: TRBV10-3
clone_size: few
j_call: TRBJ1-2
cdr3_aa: CAISNEGQLSYGYTF
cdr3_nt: TGTGCCATCAGTAACGAGGGACAGCTTTCCTATGGCTACACCTTC

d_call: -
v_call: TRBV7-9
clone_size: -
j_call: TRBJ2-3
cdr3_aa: CASSWSGSTDTQYF
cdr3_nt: TGTGCCAGCAGCTGGAGCGGGAGCACAGATACGCAGTATTTT

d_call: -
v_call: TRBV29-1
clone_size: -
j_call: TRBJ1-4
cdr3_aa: CSVEEGNEKLFF
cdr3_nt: TGCAGCGTTGAAGAGGGTAATGAAAAACTGTTTTTT

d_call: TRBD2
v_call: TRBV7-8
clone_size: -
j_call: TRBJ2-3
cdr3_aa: CASSLALAGGDGSSDTQYF
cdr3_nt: TGTGCCAGCAGCTTAGCACTAGCGGGGGGTGATGGGTCCTCAGATACGCAGTATTTT

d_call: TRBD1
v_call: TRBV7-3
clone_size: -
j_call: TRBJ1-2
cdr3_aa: CASSQDRGAGYTF
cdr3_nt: TGTGCCAGCAGCCAGGACAGGGGAGCTGGCTACACCTTC

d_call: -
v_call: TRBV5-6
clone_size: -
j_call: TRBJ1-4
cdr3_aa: CASSLAGRGPNEKLFF
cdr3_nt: TGTGCCAGCAGCTTGGCCGGTCGGGGCCCCAATGAAAAACTGTTTTTT

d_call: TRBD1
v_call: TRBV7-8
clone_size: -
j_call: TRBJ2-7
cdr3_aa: CASSSTGTGSYEQYF
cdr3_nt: TGTGCCAGCAGCTCCACCGGGACAGGGTCTTACGAGCAGTACTTC